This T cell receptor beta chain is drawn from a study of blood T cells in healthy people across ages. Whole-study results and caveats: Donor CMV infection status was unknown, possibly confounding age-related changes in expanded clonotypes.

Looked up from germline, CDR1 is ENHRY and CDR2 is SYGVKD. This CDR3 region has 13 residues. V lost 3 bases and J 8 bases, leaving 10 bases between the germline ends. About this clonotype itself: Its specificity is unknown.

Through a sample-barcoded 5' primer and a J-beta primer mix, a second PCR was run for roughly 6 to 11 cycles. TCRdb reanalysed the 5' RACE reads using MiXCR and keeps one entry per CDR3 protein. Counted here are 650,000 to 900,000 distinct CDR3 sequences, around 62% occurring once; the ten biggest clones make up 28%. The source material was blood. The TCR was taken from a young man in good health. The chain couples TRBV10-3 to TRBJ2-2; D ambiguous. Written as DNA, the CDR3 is TGTGCCATCAGTGACTCTGGAAATGGGGAGCTGTTTTTT. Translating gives CAISDSGNGELFF.